This T cell receptor (beta chain) was sequenced during a study of radiation and T cells in renal cell carcinoma. Described time point: baseline pretreatment blood. Treatment reported: 15 Gy SBRT to primary tumor, nephrectomy 4 weeks later. Generated by immunoSEQ multiplex PCR, the TCRdb table keeps only in-frame clones and is missing some. The sample consists of approximately 140,000 clones, about nine tenths of them appearing once. This TCR derives from a woman aged 70-85 years with renal cell carcinoma. This specimen consisted of blood, obtained from a patient whose treatment included radiotherapy and nephrectomy.

CDR3 loop: CASSQIGTSGSRIQYF. In nucleotides, the CDR3 is TGTGCCAGCAGCCAAATCGGGACTAGCGGCTCCAGGATCCAGTACTTC. The chain uses TRBV14 and TRBJ2-5; 11 nucleotides match TRBD2. Germline V gives CDR1 SGHDN, CDR2 FVKESK. Trimming took 2 bases from V and 10 from J; bases not matched to a gene: 12. The CDR3 consists of 16 residues.